The 30 T cell receptor beta chains given below trace back to one sample, sequenced in a study of blood T cell repertoires in COVID-19. Here immunoSEQ multiplex PCR was the method, and the copy in TCRdb shows in-frame clones only, minus some. The sample yields hundreds of thousands of clones, 80% to 90% seen once. Sequenced sample: peripheral blood. The receptors derive from a woman aged 25 to 45 with acute or convalescent COVID-19.

The CDR3, as DNA: TGTGCCACACATCGGGTGGGGGGCACTGAAGCTTTCTTT. Amino acid sequence: CATHRVGGTEAFF. This chain links TRBV7-8 with TRBJ1-1, with D perhaps matching TRBD1 (5 bases). Trimming took 10 bases from V and 4 from J, leaving 16 bases between them. This CDR3 is built from 13 residues. Germline CDR1 reads SGHVS; CDR2 reads FQNEAQ.

The chain has TRBV10-3 and TRBJ1-2, with 9 bases matching TRBD1. The CDR3 length is 13 residues. The ends lost 6 bases at V and 4 bases at J; junction bases unmatched: 3. In germline, CDR1 is ENHRY, CDR2 SYGVKD. The CDR3 loop is CAISRDRAYGYTF. The CDR3 coding sequence is TGTGCCATCAGCAGGGACAGGGCCTATGGCTACACCTTC.

The chain couples TRBV2 to TRBJ1-2, with D perhaps matching TRBD1 (6 bases). This CDR3 has 15 amino acids. The V and J ends lost 6 bases and 3 bases respectively, with 17 bases between them. Germline V gives CDR1 SNHLY, CDR2 FYNNEI. The CDR3 DNA reads as TGTGCCAGCAGGGAGGAATTGACAGGAGACTATGGCTACACCTTC. This codes for CASREELTGDYGYTF. Filled out from reference TRBV2 and TRBJ1-2, the complete variable domain reads EPEVTQTPSHQVTQMGQEVILRCVPISNHLYFYWYRQILGQKVEFLVSFYNNEISEKSEIFDDQFSVERPDGSNFTLKIRSTKLEDSAMYFCASREELTGDYGYTFGSGTRLTVV.

The genes are TRBV11-2 and TRBJ2-5, with D possibly matching TRBD2 (5 bases). Per germline, CDR1 SGHAT and CDR2 FQNNGV. Trimming shortened V by 5 bases and J by 5 bases, and 15 bases separated the two germline ends. This CDR3 spans 14 amino acids. The DNA for the CDR3 is TGTGCCAGCAGCCCCCGGACTTTGGGCGAGACCCAGTACTTC. Translating it yields CASSPRTLGETQYF.

The chain uses TRBV2 and TRBJ1-1; TRBD1 might be the D (5 bases). Germline CDR1 is SNHLY and CDR2 is FYNNEI. Trimming stripped 8 bases from V and 0 bases from J, with 13 bases between. The CDR3 is 14 amino acids. The CDR3 loop is CASDSQVMNTEAFF. CDR3 bases: TGTGCCAGCGACAGCCAAGTAATGAACACTGAAGCTTTCTTT.

About this clone: The same CDR3 also results from other DNA sequences found in this sample. This rearrangement joins TRBV6-5 to TRBJ1-2, with 8 nucleotides matching TRBD1. Germline CDR1 reads MNHEY; CDR2 reads SVGAGI. With 3 bases clipped from V and 4 bases from J, the junction kept 4 bases outside the gene matches. The CDR3 is made up of 14 amino acids. In nucleotides, the CDR3 is TGTGCCAGCAGTTATAGAGACAGGGGCTATGGCTACACCTTC. Translation: CASSYRDRGYGYTF.

This chain joins TRBV4-1 and TRBJ2-1; D is unresolved. The CDR3 is 13 residues long. Germline CDR1 and CDR2: MGHRA and YSYEKL. Trimming shortened V by 4 bases and J by 8 bases, and 12 bases separated the two germline ends. In DNA form, the CDR3 reads TGCGCCAGCAGCCCCTCGAATCGGGATGAGCAGTTCTTC. Translated, it gives CASSPSNRDEQFF.

The chain carries TRBV29-1 and TRBJ2-1; TRBD2 matches 9 bases. CDR3 length: 17 residues. The germline gives CDR1 SQVTM, CDR2 ANQGSEA. The V and J ends lost 4 bases and 0 bases, in that order; junction bases with no gene match: 10. In DNA, the CDR3 is TGCAGCGTTGTAGGGCTAGCGGGGAGTAGCTCCTACAATGAGCAGTTCTTC. Amino acids: CSVVGLAGSSSYNEQFF.

The chain is built from TRBV5-4 and TRBJ2-2, with 10 bases identical to TRBD1. The ends lost 4 bases at V and 6 bases at J; junction bases unmatched: 6. Germline CDR1 is SGHNT and CDR2 is YYREEE (reference sequence). This CDR3 has 15 residues. CDR3 sequence reads: CASSATGGRPGELFF. CDR3 sequence (DNA): TGTGCCAGCAGCGCGACAGGGGGCAGACCCGGGGAGCTGTTTTTT.

The genes are TRBV5-8 and TRBJ1-4; TRBD1 matches 8 bases. The CDR3 sequence is 14 residues long. After removal of 4 bases from V and 6 bases from J, the junction contained 5 bases not matched to a gene. CDR1 SGHTS and CDR2 YDEGEE come from the germline V gene. CDR3 residues: CASSRTGIHEKLFF. CDR3 bases: TGTGCCAGCAGCAGGACAGGGATTCATGAAAAACTGTTTTTT. Drawing the rest from reference TRBV5-8 and TRBJ1-4, the complete variable domain is EAGVTQSPTHLIKTRGQQATLRCSPISGHTSVYWYQQALGLGLQFLLWYDEGEERNRGNFPPRFSGRQFPNYSSELNVNALELEDSALYLCASSRTGIHEKLFFGSGTQLSVL.

This clone was seen a single time. The DNA of the CDR3 is TGTGCAAGTCGCTCCCCCCGTGGGAGCAATTCACCCCTCCACTTT. Its translation: CASRSPRGSNSPLHF. The chain is built from TRBV12-2 and TRBJ1-6. TRBV12-2 is deemed a pseudogene. The CDR3 length is 15 residues.

The V gene is TRBV28, the J gene TRBJ2-4; 8 nucleotides align to TRBD1. The CDR3 spans 18 residues. Germline V gene sequence: CDR1 MDHEN, CDR2 SYDVKM. Unmatched junction bases numbered 14, after V lost 5 bases and J lost 2 bases. CDR3 DNA sequence: TGTGCCAGCAGTCCCCTGGACAGGGCACACGGGTCCAAAAACATTCAGTACTTC. Its protein product is CASSPLDRAHGSKNIQYF.

The V and J genes are TRBV7-2 and TRBJ2-4; a possible D gene is TRBD1 (5 bases). Germline V gene lookup returns CDR1 SGHTA and CDR2 FQGNSA. CDR3 length equals 14 residues. Trimming took 2 bases from V and 4 from J, leaving 9 bases between them. CDR3 sequence (DNA): TGTGCCAGCAGCTTAAACAGGACAAAAAACATTCAGTACTTC. Its translation: CASSLNRTKNIQYF.

The chain employs TRBV11-3 and TRBJ2-2; TRBD1 is a possible D gene (6 bases). CDR1 SGHNT and CDR2 YENEEA come from the germline V gene. This CDR3 contains 19 residues. V lost 0 bases, J lost 1 base, and 18 bases lay in between. CDR3 DNA: TGTGCCAGCAGCTTAGATCGATGGGGGACAACAGAGAACACCGGGGAGCTGTTTTTT. Translated, it gives CASSLDRWGTTENTGELFF.

The genes are TRBV30 and TRBJ1-2; 10 bases are shared with TRBD1. V trimming: 5 bases; J trimming: 7 bases; junction bases outside the gene matches: 4. The CDR3 has 12 amino acids. CDR1 GTSNPN and CDR2 SVGIG come from the germline V gene (reference sequence). Here the CDR3 reads CAWGTGVAGYTF. The DNA for the CDR3 is TGTGCCTGGGGGACAGGGGTGGCTGGCTACACCTTC. Variable domain in full (rest from reference TRBV30 and TRBJ1-2): SQTIHQWPATLVQPVGSPLSLECTVEGTSNPNLYWYRQAAGRGLQLLFYSVGIGQISSEVPQNLSASRPQDRQFILSSKKLLLSDSGFYLCAWGTGVAGYTFGSGTRLTVV.

The V gene is TRBV14, the J gene TRBJ2-7; 7 bases are shared with TRBD2. CDR3 length: 15 amino acids. The V gene end was trimmed by 0 bases and the J gene end by 4 bases; junction bases not matched to a gene: 6. Germline V lookup: CDR1 SGHDN, CDR2 FVKESK. The CDR3 sequence is CASSQEDWGGYEQYF. The CDR3 DNA reads as TGTGCCAGCAGCCAAGAGGATTGGGGGGGATACGAGCAGTACTTC.

The rearrangement joins TRBV5-1 to TRBJ2-2; 8 positions match TRBD1. V shed 5 bases and J 0 bases; nucleotides not matched to a gene: 3. CDR1 is SGHRS, CDR2 YFSETQ, per germline. The CDR3 sequence is 15 residues long. DNA for the CDR3: TGCGCCAGCAGTCCAGGGGGCGCGAACACCGGGGAGCTGTTTTTT. Translation gives CASSPGGANTGELFF.

The chain carries TRBV3-1 (or the pseudogene TRBV3-2) and TRBJ2-1; possibly TRBD2 for D (7 bases). V was cut by 4 bases and J by 7 bases, with 17 bases left in between. Looked up from germline, CDR1 is LGHDT and CDR2 is YNNKEL (reference sequence). This CDR3 has 15 residues. CDR3 region: CASSPIGGGPNEQFF. The DNA for the CDR3 is TGTGCCAGCAGCCCCATAGGGGGGGGCCCGAATGAGCAGTTCTTC.

The chain joins TRBV5-1 to TRBJ2-7; 12 positions match TRBD2. The CDR3 length is 14 residues. The J segment lost 8 bases and the V segment lost 4 bases, leaving 7 bases of the junction unmatched. Germline lookup yields CDR1 SGHRS and CDR2 YFSETQ. The CDR3 DNA sequence: TGCGCCAGCAGCCCAACTAGCGGGGGGAACAAGCAGTACTTC. This translates into CASSPTSGGNKQYF.

The chain employs TRBV5-1 and TRBJ2-7; 8 nucleotides line up with TRBD1. Germline values: CDR1 SGHRS, CDR2 YFSETQ. The V segment lost 0 bases and the J segment 5 bases; nucleotides outside the gene matches: 7. The CDR3 runs to 15 residues. The CDR3 spells CASSLDRTGSNEQYF. The CDR3 DNA is TGCGCCAGCAGCTTGGATCGGACAGGGAGCAACGAGCAGTACTTC.

The V and J genes are TRBV7-9 and TRBJ1-2; the D is unclear. The CDR3 length is 12 residues. Trimming stripped 2 bases from V and 6 bases from J, with 7 bases between. Germline loops: CDR1 SEHNR, CDR2 FQNEAQ (reference sequence). The CDR3 is CASSLLPDGYTF. CDR3 in DNA: TGTGCCAGCAGCTTACTCCCGGATGGCTACACCTTC. Using reference TRBV7-9 and TRBJ1-2 for the parts outside the CDR3, the full variable domain is DTGVSQNPRHKITKRGQNVTFRCDPISEHNRLYWYRQTLGQGPEFLTYFQNEAQLEKSRLLSDRFSAERPKGSFSTLEIQRTEQGDSAMYLCASSLLPDGYTFGSGTRLTVV.

This chain links TRBV14 with TRBJ1-3; D uncertain. The CDR3 has 14 residues. Deletions cut 3 bases from V and 4 bases from J, with 10 bases between. Germline V gene data show CDR1 as SGHDN and CDR2 as FVKESK. The CDR3 protein is CASSHYYAGNTIYF. The CDR3 DNA follows: TGTGCCAGCAGCCATTACTACGCAGGAAACACCATATATTTT.

V usage is TRBV5-6 and J usage is TRBJ2-7; 7 bases match TRBD1. The length of the CDR3 is 14 residues. V was pared by 0 bases and J by 2 bases, with 2 bases of the junction left unmatched. Germline lookup yields CDR1 SGHDT and CDR2 YYEEEE. CDR3 in amino acids: CASSLGRGPYEQYF. The CDR3 nucleotides read TGTGCCAGCAGCTTGGGTAGGGGGCCCTACGAGCAGTACTTC.

This chain connects TRBV5-4 to TRBJ1-2, with 9 bases aligning to TRBD1. The CDR3 is 15 amino acids. Germline trimming cut 4 bases from V and 7 bases from J; bases unmatched to any gene: 11. Germline V gene data show CDR1 as SGHNT and CDR2 as YYREEE (reference sequence). The CDR3 DNA is TGTGCCAGCAGCCCGCAGGGACAGGGAATGAGTGGCTACACCTTC. It yields the protein CASSPQGQGMSGYTF.

In this sample, this clone turned up once. The chain is built from TRBV3-1 (or the pseudogene TRBV3-2) and TRBJ2-3; 9 nucleotides match TRBD2. From germline, CDR1 is LGHDT and CDR2 YNNKEL (reference sequence). Trimming took 4 bases from V and 3 from J; bases not matched to a gene: 8. The CDR3 has 16 residues. CDR3 residues: CASSPGLAGATDTQYF. The CDR3 DNA follows: TGTGCCAGCAGCCCCGGCTTAGCGGGGGCAACAGATACGCAGTATTTT.

The chain recombines TRBV5-4 with TRBJ1-2; no reliable D call. CDR3 size: 12 residues. V lost 4 bases and J lost 8, with 12 bases in between. CDR1 SGHNT and CDR2 YYREEE come from the germline V gene (reference sequence). The CDR3 loop is CASSPPGGGYTF. The CDR3 DNA is TGTGCCAGCAGCCCTCCCGGAGGGGGCTACACCTTC.

The CDR3 loop is CASSQRGQGTDTQYF. CDR3 sequence (DNA): TGCGCCAGCAGCCAAAGGGGACAGGGGACAGATACGCAGTATTTT. The chain is built from TRBV4-1 and TRBJ2-3; 10 nucleotides match TRBD1. The germline gives CDR1 MGHRA, CDR2 YSYEKL. The CDR3 runs 15 residues. The ends lost 2 bases at V and 3 bases at J; junction bases unmatched: 2.

The chain has TRBV3-1 (or the pseudogene TRBV3-2) and TRBJ1-1; D not resolved. The V end lost 2 bases, the J end lost 6 bases, and 13 bases lay between the germline ends. CDR1 is LGHDT and CDR2 is YNNKEL in the germline V gene (reference sequence). The CDR3 extends over 14 amino acids. The CDR3 sequence: CASSQSGGGAEAFF. Written as DNA, the CDR3 is TGTGCCAGCAGCCAATCGGGCGGAGGAGCTGAAGCTTTCTTT.

The rearrangement joins TRBV5-1 to TRBJ2-7; TRBD1 matches at 9 bases. CDR3 length equals 14 residues. V lost 4 bases, J lost 4 bases, and 6 bases stayed unmatched. Germline V CDR1 and CDR2: SGHRS, YFSETQ. This CDR3 reads CASSGGQGIYEQYF. The CDR3 bases are TGCGCCAGCAGCGGAGGACAGGGGATATACGAGCAGTACTTC. Combining the CDR3 with reference TRBV5-1 and TRBJ2-7 gives the whole variable domain KAGVTQTPRYLIKTRGQQVTLSCSPISGHRSVSWYQQTPGQGLQFLFEYFSETQRNKGNFPGRFSGRQFSNSRSEMNVSTLELGDSALYLCASSGGQGIYEQYFGPGTRLTVT.

This chain links TRBV3-1 (or the pseudogene TRBV3-2) with TRBJ1-4, with D possibly matching TRBD1 (5 bases). The CDR3 totals 13 residues. Germline CDR1 LGHDT, CDR2 YNNKEL (reference sequence). The V end lost 1 base, the J end lost 6 bases, and 6 bases lay between the germline ends. CDR3 DNA: TGTGCCAGCAGCCAAGGGGACTATGAAAAACTGTTTTTT. This encodes CASSQGDYEKLFF.